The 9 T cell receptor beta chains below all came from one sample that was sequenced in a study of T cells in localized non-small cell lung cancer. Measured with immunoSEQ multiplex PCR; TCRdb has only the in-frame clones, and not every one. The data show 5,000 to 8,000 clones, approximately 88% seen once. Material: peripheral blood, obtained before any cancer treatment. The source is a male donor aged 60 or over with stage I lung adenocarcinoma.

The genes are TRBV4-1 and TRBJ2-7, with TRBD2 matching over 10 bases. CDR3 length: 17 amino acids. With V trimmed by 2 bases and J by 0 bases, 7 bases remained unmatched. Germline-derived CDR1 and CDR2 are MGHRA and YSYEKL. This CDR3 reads CASSQSELAGSSYEQYF. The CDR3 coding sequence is TGCGCCAGCAGCCAATCCGAACTAGCGGGGAGCTCCTACGAGCAGTACTTC.

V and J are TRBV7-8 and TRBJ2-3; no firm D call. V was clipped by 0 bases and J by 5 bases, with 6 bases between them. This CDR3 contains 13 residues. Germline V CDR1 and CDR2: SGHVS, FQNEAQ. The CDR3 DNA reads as TGTGCCAGCAGCTTAGCGCTCAAAGATACGCAGTATTTT. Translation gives CASSLALKDTQYF.

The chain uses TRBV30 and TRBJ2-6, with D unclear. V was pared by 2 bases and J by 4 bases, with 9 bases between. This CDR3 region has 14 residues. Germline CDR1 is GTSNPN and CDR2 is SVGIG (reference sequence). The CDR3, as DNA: TGTGCCTGGAGTACTGGGTCCGGGGCCAACGTCCTGACTTTC. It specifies CAWSTGSGANVLTF. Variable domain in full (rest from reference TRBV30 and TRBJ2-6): SQTIHQWPATLVQPVGSPLSLECTVEGTSNPNLYWYRQAAGRGLQLLFYSVGIGQISSEVPQNLSASRPQDRQFILSSKKLLLSDSGFYLCAWSTGSGANVLTFGAGSRLTVL.

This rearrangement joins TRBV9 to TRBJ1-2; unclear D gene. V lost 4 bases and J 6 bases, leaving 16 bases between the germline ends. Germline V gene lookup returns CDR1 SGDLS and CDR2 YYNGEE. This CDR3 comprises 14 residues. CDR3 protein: CASSPRGPADGYTF. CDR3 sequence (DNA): TGTGCCAGCAGCCCCCGAGGCCCGGCGGATGGCTACACCTTC.

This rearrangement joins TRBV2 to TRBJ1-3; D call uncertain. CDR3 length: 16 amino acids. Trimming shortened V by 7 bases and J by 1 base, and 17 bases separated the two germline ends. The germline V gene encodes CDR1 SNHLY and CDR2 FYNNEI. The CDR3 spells CASTQPRDGSGNTIYF. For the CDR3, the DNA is TGTGCCAGCACCCAACCGCGAGATGGATCTGGAAACACCATATATTTT.

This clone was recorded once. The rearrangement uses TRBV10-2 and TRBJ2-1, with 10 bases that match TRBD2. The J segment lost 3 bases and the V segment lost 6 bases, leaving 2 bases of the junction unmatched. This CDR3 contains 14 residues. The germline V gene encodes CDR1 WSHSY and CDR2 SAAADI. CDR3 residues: CASRGTSDYNEQFF. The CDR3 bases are TGCGCCAGCAGGGGGACTAGCGACTACAATGAGCAGTTCTTC.

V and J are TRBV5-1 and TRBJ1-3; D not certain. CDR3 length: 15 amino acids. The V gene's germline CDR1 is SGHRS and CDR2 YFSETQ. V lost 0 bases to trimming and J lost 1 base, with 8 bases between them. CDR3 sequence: CASSLERSSGNTIYF. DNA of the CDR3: TGCGCCAGCAGCTTGGAACGATCTTCTGGAAACACCATATATTTT.

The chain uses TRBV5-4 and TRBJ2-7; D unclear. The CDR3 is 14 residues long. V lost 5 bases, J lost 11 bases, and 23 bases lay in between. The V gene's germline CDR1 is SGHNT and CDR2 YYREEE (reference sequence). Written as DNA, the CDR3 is TGTGCCAGCAGATCCGACATGCAAGAGCCGGTTGAGTACTTC. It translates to CASRSDMQEPVEYF. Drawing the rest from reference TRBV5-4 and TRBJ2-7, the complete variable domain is ETGVTQSPTHLIKTRGQQVTLRCSSQSGHNTVSWYQQALGQGPQFIFQYYREEENGRGNFPPRFSGLQFPNYSSELNVNALELDDSALYLCASRSDMQEPVEYFGPGTRLTVT.

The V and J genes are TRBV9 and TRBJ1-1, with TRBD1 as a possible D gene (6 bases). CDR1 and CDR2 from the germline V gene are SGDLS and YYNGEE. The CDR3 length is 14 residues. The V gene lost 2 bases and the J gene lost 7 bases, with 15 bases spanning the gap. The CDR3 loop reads CASSVRKGGGEAFF. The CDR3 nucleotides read TGTGCCAGCAGCGTCCGCAAGGGGGGTGGTGAAGCTTTCTTT.